Listed here are 22 T cell receptor beta chains from one sample, sequenced in a study of blood T cell repertoires in COVID-19. Data came from immunoSEQ multiplex PCR; TCRdb stores just in-frame clones and leaves some out. The data hold 250,000 to 350,000 clones, with more than 80% observed a single time. Material: PBMCs or T cells enriched from blood (not recorded which). The receptors were sampled from a woman in her twenties or thirties who had recovered from COVID-19.

The chain carries TRBV5-8 and TRBJ1-1; D perhaps matches TRBD1 (5 bases). The CDR3 totals 12 residues. Looked up from germline, CDR1 is SGHTS and CDR2 is YDEGEE. The V end was cut by 4 bases, the J end by 11 bases, with 15 bases between. The CDR3 here is CASSGEAGNAFF. The CDR3 DNA is TGTGCCAGCAGCGGGGAGGCAGGGAATGCTTTCTTT.

The J gene is TRBJ1-5, the V gene TRBV7-2; 8 bases are a match to TRBD1. The ends lost 5 bases at V and 2 bases at J; junction bases unmatched: 5. The CDR3 consists of 15 residues. Germline CDR1 SGHTA, CDR2 FQGNSA. CDR3 sequence reads: CASSRTGLGNQPQHF. The CDR3 DNA follows: TGTGCCAGCAGCCGGACAGGGTTGGGCAATCAGCCCCAGCATTTT.

Details on this clone: The same CDR3 is also encoded by other DNA sequences in this sample. The V call is TRBV9, the J call TRBJ2-1; 11 bases line up with TRBD2. This CDR3 has 16 amino acids. The germline gives CDR1 SGDLS, CDR2 YYNGEE. V lost 0 bases and J lost 4; bases outside the gene matches: 3. The CDR3 here is CASSVEGTSGYNEQFF. CDR3 bases: TGTGCCAGCAGCGTAGAGGGGACTAGCGGTTACAATGAGCAGTTCTTC. The complete variable domain, with remaining parts taken from reference TRBV9 and TRBJ2-1, reads DSGVTQTPKHLITATGQRVTLRCSPRSGDLSVYWYQQSLDQGLQFLIQYYNGEERAKGNILERFSAQQFPDLHSELNLSSLELGDSALYFCASSVEGTSGYNEQFFGPGTRLTVL.

This chain links TRBV6-5 with TRBJ1-2, with D possibly TRBD1 on 6 matching bases. Trimming stripped 7 bases from V and 4 bases from J, with 13 bases between. Germline-derived CDR1 and CDR2 are MNHEY and SVGAGI. The CDR3 is 13 amino acids. The CDR3 region is CASKTTGPYGYTF. Written as DNA, the CDR3 is TGTGCCAGCAAAACGACAGGCCCCTATGGCTACACCTTC.

This sequence joins TRBV5-1 and TRBJ1-1; 8 nucleotides match TRBD1. The CDR3 runs 15 residues. J was trimmed by 6 bases and V by 1 base; bases with no gene match: 8. Germline V gene sequence: CDR1 SGHRS, CDR2 YFSETQ. The CDR3 DNA reads as TGCGCCAGCAGCTTGAACACTCAGGGGGCGGCTGAAGCTTTCTTT. This gives the protein CASSLNTQGAAEAFF.

The CDR3 nucleotides are TGTGCCAGCAGCCCTGGGACAGGGTGGAATTCACCCCTCCACTTT. This translates into CASSPGTGWNSPLHF. This sequence joins TRBV3-1 (or the pseudogene TRBV3-2) and TRBJ1-6, with 9 bases lining up with TRBD1. V trimming: 4 bases; J trimming: 7 bases; junction bases outside the gene matches: 5. CDR1 and CDR2 (germline): LGHDT, YNNKEL (reference sequence). The CDR3 covers 15 residues.

This chain connects TRBV28 to TRBJ2-7, with TRBD2 matching over 9 bases. The V gene's germline CDR1 is MDHEN and CDR2 SYDVKM. The V gene end was trimmed by 6 bases and the J gene end by 4 bases; junction bases not matched to a gene: 16. The CDR3 is 17 amino acids. CDR3 in DNA: TGTGCCAGCAGCTCGAACTCTGGGACTAGCTCTAGGTACGAGCAGTACTTC. Its protein product is CASSSNSGTSSRYEQYF.

The rearrangement links TRBV6-5 to TRBJ2-1, with D possibly TRBD1 on 5 matching bases. The V and J ends lost 0 bases and 5 bases respectively, with 11 bases between them. The CDR3 spans 15 residues. Germline V CDR1 and CDR2: MNHEY, SVGAGI. The CDR3 sequence is CASSYSPPGHNEQFF. The CDR3 nucleotides read TGTGCCAGCAGTTACTCCCCACCAGGGCACAATGAGCAGTTCTTC.

The CDR3 loop reads CASRGLTYNEQFF. The CDR3 DNA is TGTGCCAGCAGAGGACTAACCTACAATGAGCAGTTCTTC. The chain uses TRBV28 and TRBJ2-1; D is perhaps TRBD2 (6 bases). The CDR3 covers 13 residues. Trimming cost V 6 bases and J 2 bases, with 8 bases left between them. Germline lookup yields CDR1 MDHEN and CDR2 SYDVKM.

This chain links TRBV7-2 with TRBJ2-5; 7 nucleotides match TRBD2. This CDR3 region has 16 residues. CDR1 and CDR2 (germline): SGHTA, FQGNSA. V trimming: 4 bases; J trimming: 3 bases; junction bases outside the gene matches: 11. This CDR3 is CASSYTSARVEETQYF. The CDR3, as DNA: TGTGCCAGCAGCTATACTAGCGCAAGGGTGGAAGAGACCCAGTACTTC.

The CDR3 loop is CASSLETGGVSPLHF. The CDR3 region has the DNA TGCGCCAGCAGCTTGGAGACAGGGGGTGTTTCACCCCTCCACTTT. This sequence joins TRBV5-1 and TRBJ1-6; 9 bases align to TRBD1. Germline V gene sequence: CDR1 SGHRS, CDR2 YFSETQ. V shed 0 bases, J shed 9 bases, and the junction held 4 bases outside the gene matches. The CDR3 totals 15 residues.

This clone has at least ten counts. V is TRBV5-4 and J is TRBJ2-4; the D gene is possibly TRBD2 (7 bases). CDR3 size: 17 residues. CDR1 and CDR2 from the germline V gene are SGHNT and YYREEE (reference sequence). With 0 bases removed from V and 9 bases from J, the gap between germline ends came to 22 bases. As DNA, the CDR3 is TGTGCCAGCAGCTTGGACGGTCGGCGGACAAGGGGGGGCATTCAGTACTTC. It codes for CASSLDGRRTRGGIQYF.

The chain links TRBV30 to TRBJ2-7; D is perhaps TRBD2 (5 bases). The CDR3 spans 14 residues. Trimming took 0 bases from V and 1 from J, leaving 10 bases between them. The V gene's germline CDR1 is GTSNPN and CDR2 SVGIG (reference sequence). The CDR3 spells CAWSVRGASYEQYF. In DNA form, the CDR3 reads TGTGCCTGGAGTGTACGGGGTGCGTCCTACGAGCAGTACTTC.

The chain couples TRBV5-6 to TRBJ1-2, with 7 positions matching TRBD1. With V trimmed by 0 bases and J by 8 bases, 4 bases remained unmatched. Germline assignment: CDR1 SGHDT and CDR2 YYEEEE. The CDR3 spans 13 residues. CDR3 coding DNA: TGTGCCAGCAGCTTGGCTGCAGGGGGAGGCTACACCTTC. Its protein product is CASSLAAGGGYTF.

CDR3 nucleotides: TGCGCCAGCAGCTTCGGGATCCTGAACACTGAAGCTTTCTTT. As protein: CASSFGILNTEAFF. The V call is TRBV5-1, the J call TRBJ1-1; D is ambiguous. Germline CDR1 is SGHRS and CDR2 is YFSETQ. V was cut by 2 bases and J by 0 bases, with 8 bases left in between. The CDR3 runs to 14 residues. Looking up the rest from reference TRBV5-1 and TRBJ1-1 gives the full variable domain: KAGVTQTPRYLIKTRGQQVTLSCSPISGHRSVSWYQQTPGQGLQFLFEYFSETQRNKGNFPGRFSGRQFSNSRSEMNVSTLELGDSALYLCASSFGILNTEAFFGQGTRLTVV.

J is TRBJ1-1 and V is TRBV3-1 (or the pseudogene TRBV3-2), with TRBD1 identical over 8 bases. This CDR3 spans 14 amino acids. J lost 6 bases, V lost 4 bases, and 7 bases had no gene match. From germline, CDR1 is LGHDT and CDR2 YNNKEL (reference sequence). DNA for the CDR3: TGTGCCAGCAGCCTGCGGACAGGGCGCGCTGAAGCTTTCTTT. This gives the protein CASSLRTGRAEAFF.

The count of this clone is one. This chain joins TRBV5-1 and TRBJ2-1, with 11 bases fitting TRBD2. This CDR3 region has 18 residues. CDR1 and CDR2 from the germline V gene are SGHRS and YFSETQ. V lost 4 bases to trimming and J lost 4 bases; unmatched junction nucleotides: 13. CDR3 sequence reads: CASSPGLAEQPIYNEQFF. The CDR3 DNA sequence: TGCGCCAGCAGCCCGGGACTAGCGGAGCAACCAATATACAATGAGCAGTTCTTC. Looking up the rest from reference TRBV5-1 and TRBJ2-1 gives the full variable domain: KAGVTQTPRYLIKTRGQQVTLSCSPISGHRSVSWYQQTPGQGLQFLFEYFSETQRNKGNFPGRFSGRQFSNSRSEMNVSTLELGDSALYLCASSPGLAEQPIYNEQFFGPGTRLTVL.

This sequence joins TRBV9 and TRBJ2-7; D perhaps matches TRBD2 (6 bases). CDR1 and CDR2 from the germline V gene are SGDLS and YYNGEE. Trimming stripped 0 bases from V and 0 bases from J, with 10 bases between. The CDR3 is 15 amino acids. CDR3: CASSVGGVSSYEQYF. Here the CDR3 DNA reads TGTGCCAGCAGCGTAGGCGGGGTAAGCTCCTACGAGCAGTACTTC.

The chain has TRBV7-3 and TRBJ2-3, with 12 bases aligning to TRBD2. Unmatched junction bases numbered 4, after V lost 4 bases and J lost 2 bases. Germline V gene data show CDR1 as SGHTA and CDR2 as FQGTGA. The CDR3 is 16 residues long. For the CDR3, the DNA is TGTGCCAGCAGCTCCGGACTAGCGGGGTACACAGATACGCAGTATTTT. Amino acid sequence: CASSSGLAGYTDTQYF.

The CDR3 here is CASAREDNEQFF. As DNA, the CDR3 is TGTGCCAGCGCGCGGGAAGACAATGAGCAGTTCTTC. The rearrangement uses TRBV7-9 and TRBJ2-1, with a tentative D call TRBD2 (6 bases). V gave up 8 bases and J gave up 5 bases, with 10 bases separating them. Germline V lookup: CDR1 SEHNR, CDR2 FQNEAQ (reference sequence). The CDR3 contains 12 residues.

This clone was seen a single time. This sequence joins TRBV27 and TRBJ2-7; D perhaps matches TRBD2 (7 bases). Germline V gene data show CDR1 as MNHEY and CDR2 as SMNVEV (reference sequence). The CDR3 is 16 residues long. V was pared by 5 bases and J by 3 bases, with 20 bases between. The CDR3 protein is CASSPSGGGRGYEQYF. The CDR3 nucleotides read TGTGCCAGCAGTCCCTCTGGGGGCGGGAGAGGCTACGAGCAGTACTTC.

The rearrangement uses TRBV4-3 and TRBJ2-1; D may be TRBD2 (5 bases). CDR1 and CDR2 from the germline V gene are LGHNA and YSLEER. The CDR3 has 15 residues. V was clipped by 0 bases and J by 0 bases, with 6 bases between them. The CDR3 sequence: CASSQEGSSYNEQFF. The CDR3 DNA is TGCGCCAGCAGCCAAGAGGGGAGCTCCTACAATGAGCAGTTCTTC.